This TCR beta chain is drawn from a study of T cell responses to AZD1222 COVID-19 vaccine. The protocol was immunoSEQ multiplex PCR, while the TCRdb copy is restricted to in-frame clones and leaves out a portion. The data hold 180,000 or so clones, with more than 85% observed a single time. Study-level points and caveats: Just a handful of AZD1222 recipients tested seropositive at baseline.

V lost 6 bases, J lost 11 bases, and 5 bases stayed unmatched. The V gene's germline CDR1 is MNHEY and CDR2 SMNVEV (reference sequence). This CDR3 region has 11 residues. Remarks on this clone: Its antigen remains unidentified.

This specimen was peripheral blood, taken 28 days after the second AZD1222 dose. The genes are TRBV27 and TRBJ1-1; 8 bases are a match to TRBD1. This TCR was sampled from an adult who received the AZD1222 COVID-19 vaccine. The CDR3 region is CASRLQGAAFF. The CDR3 coding sequence is TGTGCCAGCAGACTTCAGGGGGCGGCTTTCTTT.